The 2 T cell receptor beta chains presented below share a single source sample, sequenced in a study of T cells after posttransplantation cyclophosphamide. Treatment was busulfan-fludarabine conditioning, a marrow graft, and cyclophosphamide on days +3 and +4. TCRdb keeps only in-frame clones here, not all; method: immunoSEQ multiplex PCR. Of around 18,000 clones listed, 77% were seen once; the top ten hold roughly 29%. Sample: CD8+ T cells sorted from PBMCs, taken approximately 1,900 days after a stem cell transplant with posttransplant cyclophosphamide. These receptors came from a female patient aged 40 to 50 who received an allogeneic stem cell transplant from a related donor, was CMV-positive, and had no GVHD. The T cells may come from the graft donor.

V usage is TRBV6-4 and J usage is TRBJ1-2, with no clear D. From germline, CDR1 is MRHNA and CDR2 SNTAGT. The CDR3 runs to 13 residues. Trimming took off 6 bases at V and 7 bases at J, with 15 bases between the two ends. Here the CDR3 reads CASRDRESCGYTF. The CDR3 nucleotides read TGTGCCAGCAGGGATCGGGAGTCCTGTGGCTACACCTTC.

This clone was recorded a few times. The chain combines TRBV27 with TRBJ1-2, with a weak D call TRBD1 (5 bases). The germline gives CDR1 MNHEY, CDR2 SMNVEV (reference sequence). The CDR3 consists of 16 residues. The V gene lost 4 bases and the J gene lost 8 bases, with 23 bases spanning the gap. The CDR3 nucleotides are TGTGCCAGCAGTTCACCCTCCCGTACAGGAGTAGAAGGCTACACCTTC. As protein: CASSSPSRTGVEGYTF.